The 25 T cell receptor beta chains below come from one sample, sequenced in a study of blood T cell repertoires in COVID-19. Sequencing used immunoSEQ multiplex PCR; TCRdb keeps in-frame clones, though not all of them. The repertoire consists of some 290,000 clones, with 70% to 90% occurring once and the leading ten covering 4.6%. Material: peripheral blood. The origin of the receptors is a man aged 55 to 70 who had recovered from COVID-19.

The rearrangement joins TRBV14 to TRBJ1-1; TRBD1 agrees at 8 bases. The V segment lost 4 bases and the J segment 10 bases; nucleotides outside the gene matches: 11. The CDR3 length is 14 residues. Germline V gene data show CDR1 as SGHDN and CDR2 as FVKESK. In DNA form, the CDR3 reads TGTGCCAGCAGCCCCCGACAGGGGTTCGTAGGAGCTTTCTTT. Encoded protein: CASSPRQGFVGAFF.

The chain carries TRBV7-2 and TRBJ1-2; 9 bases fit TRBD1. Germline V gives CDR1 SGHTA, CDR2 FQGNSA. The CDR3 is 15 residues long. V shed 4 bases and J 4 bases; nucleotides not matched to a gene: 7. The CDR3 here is CASSSTGGAGYGYTF. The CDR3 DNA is TGTGCCAGCAGCTCTACAGGGGGCGCCGGCTATGGCTACACCTTC.

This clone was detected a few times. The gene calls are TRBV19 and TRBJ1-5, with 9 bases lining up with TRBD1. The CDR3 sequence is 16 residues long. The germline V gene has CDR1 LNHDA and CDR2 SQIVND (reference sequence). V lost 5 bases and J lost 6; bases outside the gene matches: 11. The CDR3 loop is CASSYSGQGRSQPQHF. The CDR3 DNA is TGTGCCAGTAGTTATTCGGGACAGGGAAGGAGTCAGCCCCAGCATTTT.

The CDR3 loop reads CAYDSGTTWTQYF. The CDR3 nucleotides are TGTGCCTACGACTCCGGGACAACCTGGACCCAGTACTTC. This chain uses TRBV30 with TRBJ2-5; D perhaps matches TRBD1 (6 bases). This CDR3 comprises 13 residues. Germline V gives CDR1 GTSNPN, CDR2 SVGIG (reference sequence). Trimming removed 7 bases at V and 7 bases at J, with 19 bases between.

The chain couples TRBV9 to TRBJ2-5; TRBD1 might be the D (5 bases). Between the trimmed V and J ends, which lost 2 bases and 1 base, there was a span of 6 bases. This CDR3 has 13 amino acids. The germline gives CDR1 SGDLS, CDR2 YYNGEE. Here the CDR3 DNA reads TGTGCCAGCAGCGTGGGGCTCCAAGAGACCCAGTACTTC. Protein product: CASSVGLQETQYF.

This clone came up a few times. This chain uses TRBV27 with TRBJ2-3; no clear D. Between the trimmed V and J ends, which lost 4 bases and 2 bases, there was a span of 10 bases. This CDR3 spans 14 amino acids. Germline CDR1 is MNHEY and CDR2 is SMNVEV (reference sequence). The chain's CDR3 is CASSSSSLTDTQYF. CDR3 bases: TGTGCCAGCAGTTCCTCCTCCCTCACAGATACGCAGTATTTT.

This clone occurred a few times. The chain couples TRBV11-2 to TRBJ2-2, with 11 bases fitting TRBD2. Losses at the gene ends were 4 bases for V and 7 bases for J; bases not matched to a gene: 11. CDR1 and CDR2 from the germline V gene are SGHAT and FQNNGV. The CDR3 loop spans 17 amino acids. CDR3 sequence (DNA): TGTGCCAGCAGCTCCATAGCGGGAGGGCCCCGGGGCGGGGAGCTGTTTTTT. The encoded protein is CASSSIAGGPRGGELFF.

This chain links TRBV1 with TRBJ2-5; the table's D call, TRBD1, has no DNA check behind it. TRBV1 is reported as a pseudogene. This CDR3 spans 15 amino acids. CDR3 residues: CTSSPPGQGPETQYF. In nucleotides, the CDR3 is TGCACCAGCAGCCCCCCGGGACAGGGCCCAGAGACCCAGTACTTC.

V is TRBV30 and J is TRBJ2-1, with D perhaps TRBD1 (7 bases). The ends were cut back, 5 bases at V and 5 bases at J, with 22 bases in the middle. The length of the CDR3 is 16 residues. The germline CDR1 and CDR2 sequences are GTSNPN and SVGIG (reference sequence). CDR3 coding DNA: TGTGCCTGGGACGGGGGTTTTGGACAGGTTCACAATGAGCAGTTCTTC. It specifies CAWDGGFGQVHNEQFF.

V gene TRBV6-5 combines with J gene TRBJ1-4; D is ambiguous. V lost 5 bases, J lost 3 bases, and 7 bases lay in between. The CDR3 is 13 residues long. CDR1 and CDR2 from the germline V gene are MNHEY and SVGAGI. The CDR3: CASSRGANEKLFF. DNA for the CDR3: TGTGCCAGCAGTCGGGGAGCTAATGAAAAACTGTTTTTT.

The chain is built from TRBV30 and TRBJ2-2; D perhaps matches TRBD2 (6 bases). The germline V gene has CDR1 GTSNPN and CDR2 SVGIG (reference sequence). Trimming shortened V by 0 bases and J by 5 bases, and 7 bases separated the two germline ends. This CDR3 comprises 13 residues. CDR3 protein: CAWSVRGTGELFF. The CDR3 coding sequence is TGTGCCTGGAGTGTACGGGGGACCGGGGAGCTGTTTTTT.

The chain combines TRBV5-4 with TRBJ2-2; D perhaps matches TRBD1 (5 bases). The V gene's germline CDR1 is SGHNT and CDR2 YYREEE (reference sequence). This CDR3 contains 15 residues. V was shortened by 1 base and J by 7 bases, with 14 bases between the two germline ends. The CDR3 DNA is TGTGCCAGCAGCTTGCAACGCAGGGCAGGCGGGGAGCTGTTTTTT. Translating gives CASSLQRRAGGELFF.

The CDR3 protein is CASSPGTSGRADTQYF. The CDR3 DNA is TGTGCCAGCAGCCCTGGGACTAGCGGGAGGGCGGATACGCAGTATTTT. The rearrangement uses TRBV7-2 and TRBJ2-3; 16 bases fit TRBD2. CDR1 is SGHTA, CDR2 FQGNSA, per germline. The CDR3 contains 16 residues. V lost 5 bases to trimming and J lost 6 bases; unmatched junction nucleotides: 5.

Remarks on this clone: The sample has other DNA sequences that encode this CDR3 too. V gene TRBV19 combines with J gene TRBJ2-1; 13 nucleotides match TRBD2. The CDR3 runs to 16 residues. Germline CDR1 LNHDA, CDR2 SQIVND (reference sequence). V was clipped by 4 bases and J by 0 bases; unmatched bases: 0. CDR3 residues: CASSRTSGSSYNEQFF. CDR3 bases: TGTGCCAGTAGTAGGACTAGCGGGAGCTCCTACAATGAGCAGTTCTTC.

For the CDR3, the DNA is TGTGCCAGCAGCCCAACAGGGCATGGCTATGGCTACACCTTC. This sequence encodes CASSPTGHGYGYTF. This chain connects TRBV7-3 to TRBJ1-2; maybe TRBD1 (6 bases). The CDR3 is 14 amino acids. Trimming shortened V by 5 bases and J by 4 bases, and 14 bases separated the two germline ends. CDR1 is SGHTA and CDR2 is FQGTGA in the germline V gene.

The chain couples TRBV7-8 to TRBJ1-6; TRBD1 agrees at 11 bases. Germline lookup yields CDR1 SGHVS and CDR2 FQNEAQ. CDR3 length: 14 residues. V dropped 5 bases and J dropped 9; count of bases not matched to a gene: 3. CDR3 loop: CASSTGTGGSPLHF. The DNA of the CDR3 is TGTGCCAGCAGCACCGGGACAGGGGGTTCACCCCTCCACTTT.

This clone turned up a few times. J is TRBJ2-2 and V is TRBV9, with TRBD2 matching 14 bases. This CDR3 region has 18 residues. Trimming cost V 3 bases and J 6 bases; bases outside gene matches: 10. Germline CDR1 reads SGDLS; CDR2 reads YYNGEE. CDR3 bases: TGTGCCAGCAGCGCGACCGGGACTAGCGGGGGAAGGGCCGGGGAGCTGTTTTTT. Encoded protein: CASSATGTSGGRAGELFF.

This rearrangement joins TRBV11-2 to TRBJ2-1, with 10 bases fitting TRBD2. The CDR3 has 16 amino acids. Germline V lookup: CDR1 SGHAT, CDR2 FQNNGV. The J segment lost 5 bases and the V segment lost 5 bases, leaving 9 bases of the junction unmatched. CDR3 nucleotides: TGTGCCAGCAGCCAGACGGGACTAGCGTTCCACAATGAGCAGTTCTTC. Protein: CASSQTGLAFHNEQFF.

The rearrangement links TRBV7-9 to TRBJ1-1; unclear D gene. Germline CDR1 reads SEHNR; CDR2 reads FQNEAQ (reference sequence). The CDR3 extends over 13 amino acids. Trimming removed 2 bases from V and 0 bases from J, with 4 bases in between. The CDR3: CASSLQMNTEAFF. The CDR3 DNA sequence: TGTGCCAGCAGCTTACAGATGAACACTGAAGCTTTCTTT.

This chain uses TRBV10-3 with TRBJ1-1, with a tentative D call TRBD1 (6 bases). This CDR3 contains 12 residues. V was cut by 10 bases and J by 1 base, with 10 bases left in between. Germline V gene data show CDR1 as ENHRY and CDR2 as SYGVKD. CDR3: CATGTTNTEAFF. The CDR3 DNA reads TGTGCCACCGGGACAACGAACACTGAAGCTTTCTTT.

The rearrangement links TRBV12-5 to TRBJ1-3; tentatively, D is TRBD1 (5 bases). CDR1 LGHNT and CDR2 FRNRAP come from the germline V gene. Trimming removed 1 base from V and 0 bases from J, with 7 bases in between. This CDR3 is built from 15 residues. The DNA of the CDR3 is TGTGCTAGTGGTTTGGGGGGGGGCTCTGGAAACACCATATATTTT. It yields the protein CASGLGGGSGNTIYF.

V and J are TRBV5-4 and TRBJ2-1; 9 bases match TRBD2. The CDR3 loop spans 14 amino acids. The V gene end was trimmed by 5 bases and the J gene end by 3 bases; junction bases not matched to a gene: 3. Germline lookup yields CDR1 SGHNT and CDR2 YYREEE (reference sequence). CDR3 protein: CASSPSGDYNEQFF. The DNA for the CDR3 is TGTGCCAGCAGTCCTAGCGGGGACTACAATGAGCAGTTCTTC.

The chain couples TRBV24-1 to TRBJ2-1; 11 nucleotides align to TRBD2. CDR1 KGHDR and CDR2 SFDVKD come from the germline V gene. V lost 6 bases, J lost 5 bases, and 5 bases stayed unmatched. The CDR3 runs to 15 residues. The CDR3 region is CATSSSGGANNEQFF. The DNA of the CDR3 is TGTGCCACCAGTAGTAGCGGGGGGGCCAACAATGAGCAGTTCTTC.

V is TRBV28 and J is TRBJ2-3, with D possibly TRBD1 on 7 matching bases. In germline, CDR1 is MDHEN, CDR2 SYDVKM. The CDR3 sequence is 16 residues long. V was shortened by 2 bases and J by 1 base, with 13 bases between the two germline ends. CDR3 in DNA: TGTGCCAGCAGTTTAAGGGGGCCGGGGGGCACAGATACGCAGTATTTT. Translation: CASSLRGPGGTDTQYF.

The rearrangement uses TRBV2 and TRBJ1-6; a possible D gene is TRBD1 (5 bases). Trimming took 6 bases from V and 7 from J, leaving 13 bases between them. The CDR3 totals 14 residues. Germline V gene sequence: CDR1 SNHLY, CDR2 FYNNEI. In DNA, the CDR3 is TGTGCCAGCAGGGCGGGACGGGGGAATTCACCCCTCCACTTT. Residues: CASRAGRGNSPLHF.